This T cell receptor beta chain originates from a study of neurological immune-mediated disorders. 5'RACE with 10-nucleotide random UMIs produced the cDNA. TCRdb reprocessed the 5' RACE reads via MiXCR and lists one record per CDR3 protein. The sample holds about 58,000 distinct CDR3 sequences; 2% to 3% are singletons and the top ten take under 4%. There are many counts of this clonotype. This CDR3 is 13 amino acids long. J was trimmed by 4 bases and V by 7 bases; bases with no gene match: 5. Germline V CDR1 and CDR2: SGHRS, YFSETQ. The J gene is TRBJ2-5, the V gene TRBV5-1; 9 bases map to TRBD2. The clonotype originates from a man aged 45-60 years with multiple sclerosis. The sample was PBMCs. CDR3 coding DNA: TGCGCCAGCCGGCGGGGGGGCCGAGAGACCCAGTACTTC. Translation: CASRRGGRETQYF.